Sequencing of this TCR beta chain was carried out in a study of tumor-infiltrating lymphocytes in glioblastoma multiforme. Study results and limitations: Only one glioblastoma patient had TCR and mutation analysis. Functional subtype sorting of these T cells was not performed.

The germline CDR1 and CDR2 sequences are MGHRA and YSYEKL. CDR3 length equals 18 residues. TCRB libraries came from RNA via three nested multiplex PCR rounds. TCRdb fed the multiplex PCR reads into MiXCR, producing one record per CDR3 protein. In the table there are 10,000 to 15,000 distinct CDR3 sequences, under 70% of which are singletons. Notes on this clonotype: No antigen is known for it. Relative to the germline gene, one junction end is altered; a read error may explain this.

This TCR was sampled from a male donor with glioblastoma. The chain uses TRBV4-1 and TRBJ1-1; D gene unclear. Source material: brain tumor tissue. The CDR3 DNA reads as TGCGTCAGCAGCCAAGATACCTTCCCAGCCGGGCCAAACACTGAAGCTATCTTT. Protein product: CVSSQDTFPAGPNTEAIF.